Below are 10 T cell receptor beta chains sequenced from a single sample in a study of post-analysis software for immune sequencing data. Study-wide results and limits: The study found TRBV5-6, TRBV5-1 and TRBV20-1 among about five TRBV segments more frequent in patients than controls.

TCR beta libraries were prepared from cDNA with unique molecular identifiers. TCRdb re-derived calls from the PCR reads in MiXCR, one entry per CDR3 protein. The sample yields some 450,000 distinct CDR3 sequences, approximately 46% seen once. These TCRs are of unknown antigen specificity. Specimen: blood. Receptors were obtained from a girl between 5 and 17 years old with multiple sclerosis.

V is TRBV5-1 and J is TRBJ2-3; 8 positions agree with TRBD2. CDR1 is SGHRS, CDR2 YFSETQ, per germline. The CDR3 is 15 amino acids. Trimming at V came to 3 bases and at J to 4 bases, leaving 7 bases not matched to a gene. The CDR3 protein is CASSYPAGASDTQYF. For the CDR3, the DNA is TGCGCCAGCAGCTATCCAGCGGGAGCCTCAGATACGCAGTATTTT. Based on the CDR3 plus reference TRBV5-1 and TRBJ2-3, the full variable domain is KAGVTQTPRYLIKTRGQQVTLSCSPISGHRSVSWYQQTPGQGLQFLFEYFSETQRNKGNFPGRFSGRQFSNSRSEMNVSTLELGDSALYLCASSYPAGASDTQYFGPGTRLTVL.

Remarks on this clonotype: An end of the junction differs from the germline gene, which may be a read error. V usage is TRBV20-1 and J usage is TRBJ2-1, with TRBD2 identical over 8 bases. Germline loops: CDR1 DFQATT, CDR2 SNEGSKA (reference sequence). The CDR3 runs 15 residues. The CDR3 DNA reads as TGCAGTGCGCCGGCGGGCGGGAGGTCCTACAGTGAGCAGTTCTTC. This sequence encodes CSAPAGGRSYSEQFF.

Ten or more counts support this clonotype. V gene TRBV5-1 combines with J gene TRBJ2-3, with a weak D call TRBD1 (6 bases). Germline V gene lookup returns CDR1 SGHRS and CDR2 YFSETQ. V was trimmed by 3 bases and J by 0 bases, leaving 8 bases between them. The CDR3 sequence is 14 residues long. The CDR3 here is CASSSGDSTDTQYF. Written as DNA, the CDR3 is TGCGCCAGCAGCTCAGGGGATAGCACAGATACGCAGTATTTT.

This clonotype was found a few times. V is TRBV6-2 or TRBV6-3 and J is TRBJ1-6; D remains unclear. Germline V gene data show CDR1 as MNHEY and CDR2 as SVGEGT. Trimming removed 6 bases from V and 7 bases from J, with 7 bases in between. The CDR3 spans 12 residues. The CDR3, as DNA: TGTGCCAGCAGCTATTCAAATTCACCCCTCCACTTT. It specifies CASSYSNSPLHF.

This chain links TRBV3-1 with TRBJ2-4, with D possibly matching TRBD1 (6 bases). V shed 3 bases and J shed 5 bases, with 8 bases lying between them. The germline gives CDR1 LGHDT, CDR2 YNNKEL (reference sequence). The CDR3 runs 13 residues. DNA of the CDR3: TGTGCCAGCAGCCATCCAGGGGAAAACATTCAGTACTTC. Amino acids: CASSHPGENIQYF.

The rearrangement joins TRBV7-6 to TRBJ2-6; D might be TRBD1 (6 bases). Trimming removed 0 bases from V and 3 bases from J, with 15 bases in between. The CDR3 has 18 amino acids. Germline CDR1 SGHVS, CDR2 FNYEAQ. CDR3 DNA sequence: TGTGCCAGCAGCTTAGCGCGTAGAACAGGGCTTGGGGCCAACGTCCTGACTTTC. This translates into CASSLARRTGLGANVLTF.

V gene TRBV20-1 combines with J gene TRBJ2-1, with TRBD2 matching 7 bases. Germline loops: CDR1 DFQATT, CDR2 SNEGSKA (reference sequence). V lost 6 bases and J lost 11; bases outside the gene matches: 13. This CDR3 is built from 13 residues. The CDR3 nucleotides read TGCAGTGCCCTAGCGGACACGATCTCCAAGCAGTTCTTC. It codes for CSALADTISKQFF.

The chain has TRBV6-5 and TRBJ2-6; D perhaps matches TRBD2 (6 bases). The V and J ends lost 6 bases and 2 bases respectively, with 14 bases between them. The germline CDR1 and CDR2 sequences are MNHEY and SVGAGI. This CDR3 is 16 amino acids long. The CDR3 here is CASSLSEGTGANVLTF. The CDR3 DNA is TGTGCCAGCAGCCTTTCGGAGGGTACTGGGGCCAACGTCCTGACTTTC.

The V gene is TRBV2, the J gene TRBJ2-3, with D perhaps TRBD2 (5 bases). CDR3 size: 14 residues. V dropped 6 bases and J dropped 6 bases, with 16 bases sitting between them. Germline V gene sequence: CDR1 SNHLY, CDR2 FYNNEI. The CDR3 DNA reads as TGTGCCAGCAGCCGACTACACCGAAGTGATACGCAGTATTTT. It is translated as CASSRLHRSDTQYF.

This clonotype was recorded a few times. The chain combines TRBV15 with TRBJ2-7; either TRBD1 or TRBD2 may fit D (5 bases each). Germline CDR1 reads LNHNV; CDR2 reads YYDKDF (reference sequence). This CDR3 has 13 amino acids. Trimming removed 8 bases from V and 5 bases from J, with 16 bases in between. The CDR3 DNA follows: TGTGCCACCGGGGGAGTCGAGCTTAACGAGCAGTACTTC. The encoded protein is CATGGVELNEQYF.